This T cell receptor beta chain was sequenced in a study of regulatory T cells in long-lasting Graves disease. Notes on the study in general: The study found persistent patients shared more public clonotypes (2,741) than new patients (about 1,000).

Noted time point: newly diagnosed GD, antithyroid drugs for less than 3 months. Extracted PBMC RNA gave rise to the TCR library. It was American Thyroid Association guidelines that determined Graves' disease diagnosis. Relying on iRepertoire HTBI primers and Arm-PCR of CDR3 regions, the team built TCR beta libraries. TCRdb reprocessed the multiplex PCR reads with MiXCR, giving one entry per CDR3 protein. Here the sample spans 250,000 to 300,000 distinct CDR3 sequences, around 19% being singletons. This clonotype was found many times. The antigen is not known. This CDR3 region has 16 residues. CDR1 is LGHNT, CDR2 FRNRAP, per germline. V was shortened by 6 bases and J by 4 bases, with 19 bases between the two germline ends. These data were also reused for a study on T cells in Graves' hyperthyroidism and ophthalmopathy. That work contributes: HTBI primers were the set used in a first-round RT-PCR of the TCR CDR3.

The source is a young woman with Graves disease. The specimen was peripheral blood mononuclear cells (PBMCs), collected at new diagnosis, from a patient treated with antithyroid drugs. V is TRBV12-5 and J is TRBJ1-5; perhaps TRBD1 as D (6 bases). The CDR3 coding sequence is TGTGCTAGTGGACCTCGCCTCAGGGGAACGAATCAGCCCCAGCATTTT. Translation gives CASGPRLRGTNQPQHF.